The clone carrying this T cell receptor beta chain was detected only once. Its target is unknown. These data belong to a study of Ad26.COV2.S vaccination and SARS-CoV-2 variants. Study in general: Trial arm assignment for the donor was COV1001 Ad26.COV2.S.

Assay used: immunoSEQ multiplex PCR; TCRdb lists only in-frame clones, some missing. Of about 350,000 clones detected, 80% to 90% appear once; the ten largest clones hold under 6%. Findings and caveats of the study: Responses of T cells in total may have been underestimated by the TCR breadth and depth analyses.

Treatment meaning: over 15 received Ad26.COV2.S at low or high dose, single or two shots; roughly 5 received placebo; per-sample allocation not given. Specimens were obtained on day 63 following the first vaccine or placebo injection. A Boston adult aged 18-55 years was the donor. The starting material was peripheral blood, obtained in a trial of Ad26.COV2.S vaccine versus placebo. The source is a person aged 18-65 years who received the Ad26.COV2.S COVID-19 vaccine or a placebo.

The CDR3 DNA sequence: TGCGCCAGCAGCTCGACTCAGGGGGAGACCCAGTACTTC. Its translation: CASSSTQGETQYF. This chain links TRBV5-1 with TRBJ2-5; D possibly corresponds to TRBD1 (6 bases). This CDR3 region has 13 residues. V lost 3 bases, J lost 5 bases, and 11 bases lay in between. CDR1 is SGHRS and CDR2 is YFSETQ in the germline V gene.